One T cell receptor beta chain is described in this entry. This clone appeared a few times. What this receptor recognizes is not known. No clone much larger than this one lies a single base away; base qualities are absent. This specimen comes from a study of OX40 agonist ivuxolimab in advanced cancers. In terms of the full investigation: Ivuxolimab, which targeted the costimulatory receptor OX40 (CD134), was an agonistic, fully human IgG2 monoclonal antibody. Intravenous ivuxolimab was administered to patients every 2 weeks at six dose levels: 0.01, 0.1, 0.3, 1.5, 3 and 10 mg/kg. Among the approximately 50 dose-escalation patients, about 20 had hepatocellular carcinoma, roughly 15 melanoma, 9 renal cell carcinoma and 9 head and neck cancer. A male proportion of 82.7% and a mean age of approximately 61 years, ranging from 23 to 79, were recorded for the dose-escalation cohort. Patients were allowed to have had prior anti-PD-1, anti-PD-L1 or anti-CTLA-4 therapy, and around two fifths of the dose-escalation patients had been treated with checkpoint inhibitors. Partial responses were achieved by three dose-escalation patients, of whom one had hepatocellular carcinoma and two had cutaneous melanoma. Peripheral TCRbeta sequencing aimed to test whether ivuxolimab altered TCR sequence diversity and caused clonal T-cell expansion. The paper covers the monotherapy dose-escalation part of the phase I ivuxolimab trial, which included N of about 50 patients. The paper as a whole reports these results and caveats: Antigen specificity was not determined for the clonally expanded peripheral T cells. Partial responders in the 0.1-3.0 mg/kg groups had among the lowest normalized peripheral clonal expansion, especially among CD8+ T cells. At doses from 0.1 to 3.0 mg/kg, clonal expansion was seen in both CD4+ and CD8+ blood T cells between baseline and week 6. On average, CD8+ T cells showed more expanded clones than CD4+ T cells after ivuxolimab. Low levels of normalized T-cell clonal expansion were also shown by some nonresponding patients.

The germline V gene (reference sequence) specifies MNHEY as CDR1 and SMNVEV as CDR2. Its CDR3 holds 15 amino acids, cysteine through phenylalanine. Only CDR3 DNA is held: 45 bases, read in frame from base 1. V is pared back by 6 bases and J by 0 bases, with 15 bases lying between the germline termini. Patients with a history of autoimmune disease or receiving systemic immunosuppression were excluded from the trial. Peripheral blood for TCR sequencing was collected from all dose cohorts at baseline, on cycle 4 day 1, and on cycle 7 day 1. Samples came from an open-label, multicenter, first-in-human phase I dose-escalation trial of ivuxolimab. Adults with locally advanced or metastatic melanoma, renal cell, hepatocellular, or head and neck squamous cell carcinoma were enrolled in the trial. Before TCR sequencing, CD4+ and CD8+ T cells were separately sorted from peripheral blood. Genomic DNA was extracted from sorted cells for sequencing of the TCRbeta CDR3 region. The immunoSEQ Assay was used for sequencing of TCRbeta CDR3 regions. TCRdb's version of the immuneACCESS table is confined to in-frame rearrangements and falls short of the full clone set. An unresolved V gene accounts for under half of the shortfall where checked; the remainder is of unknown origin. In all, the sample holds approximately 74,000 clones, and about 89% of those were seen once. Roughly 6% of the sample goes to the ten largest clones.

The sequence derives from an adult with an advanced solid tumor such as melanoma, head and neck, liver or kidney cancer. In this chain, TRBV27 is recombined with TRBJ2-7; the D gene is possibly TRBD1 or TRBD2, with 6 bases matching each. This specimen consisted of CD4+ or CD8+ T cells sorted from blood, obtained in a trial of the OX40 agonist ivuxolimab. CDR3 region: CASSPPGAHSYEQYF. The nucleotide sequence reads TGTGCCAGCAGCCCCCCGGGGGCTCACTCCTACGAGCAGTACTTC.